The next 24 T cell receptor beta chains were all read from a single sample in a study of cytomegalovirus exposure and HLA in healthy donors. Amplification used 60 Vbeta primers and 13 Jbeta primers. Sequenced by immunoSEQ multiplex PCR; TCRdb stores in-frame clones only, minus some. The repertoire holds 35,000 or so clones, with roughly 76% as singletons. Sequenced sample: PBMCs. The source is a woman in her forties in good health and CMV-seronegative.

The chain is built from TRBV7-3 and TRBJ2-1; 8 nucleotides match TRBD2. CDR1 SGHTA and CDR2 FQGTGA come from the germline V gene. The ends lost 5 bases at V and 0 bases at J; junction bases unmatched: 6. The CDR3 totals 16 residues. The CDR3 spells CASSGSGGSSYNEQFF. For the CDR3, the DNA is TGTGCCAGCAGCGGAAGCGGGGGCAGCTCCTACAATGAGCAGTTCTTC.

The rearrangement links TRBV7-6 to TRBJ2-1, with a weak D call TRBD1 (5 bases). V was trimmed by 2 bases and J by 10 bases, leaving 9 bases between them. CDR3 length: 12 residues. Germline V CDR1 and CDR2: SGHVS, FNYEAQ. CDR3 residues: CASSLQDTEQFF. CDR3 bases: TGTGCCAGCAGCTTACAGGACACCGAGCAGTTCTTC.

The chain couples TRBV7-2 to TRBJ2-1, with D possibly being TRBD2 (6 bases). CDR1 SGHTA and CDR2 FQGNSA come from the germline V gene. This CDR3 has 12 amino acids. V gave up 6 bases and J gave up 7 bases, with 10 bases separating them. The CDR3 nucleotides are TGTGCCAGCAGTTATAGCGGAAATGAGCAGTTCTTC. This gives the protein CASSYSGNEQFF.

This sequence joins TRBV7-2 and TRBJ2-7; TRBD2 agrees at 13 bases. V dropped 5 bases and J dropped 0; count of bases not matched to a gene: 4. The CDR3 runs 16 residues. Germline-derived CDR1 and CDR2 are SGHTA and FQGNSA. CDR3 DNA sequence: TGTGCCAGCAGCCCGGGACTAGCGGGGCCCTCCTACGAGCAGTACTTC. This codes for CASSPGLAGPSYEQYF.

The rearrangement joins TRBV5-1 to TRBJ2-5; 7 nucleotides align to TRBD1. The V gene end was trimmed by 4 bases and the J gene end by 5 bases; junction bases not matched to a gene: 11. The CDR3 spans 15 residues. Germline V gives CDR1 SGHRS, CDR2 YFSETQ. The CDR3 nucleotides are TGCGCCAGCAGCACAAGGTATACAGGGGATGAGACCCAGTACTTC. Translation: CASSTRYTGDETQYF.

V is TRBV29-1 and J is TRBJ1-2; maybe TRBD1 (5 bases). Looked up from germline, CDR1 is SQVTM and CDR2 is ANQGSEA. This CDR3 comprises 11 residues. V lost 4 bases and J lost 3, with 6 bases in between. Here the CDR3 DNA reads TGCAGCGTTGTACAGGACTATGGCTACACCTTC. Its protein product is CSVVQDYGYTF.

The chain has TRBV5-8 and TRBJ2-3, with 13 bases lining up with TRBD2. The CDR3 totals 16 residues. Germline assignment: CDR1 SGHTS and CDR2 YDEGEE. J was trimmed by 2 bases and V by 4 bases; bases with no gene match: 4. The CDR3 DNA reads as TGTGCCAGCAGCCCCGGACTAGCGGGAGACACAGATACGCAGTATTTT. Protein sequence: CASSPGLAGDTDTQYF.

The chain is built from TRBV7-2 and TRBJ2-5, with TRBD1 as a possible D gene (5 bases). V lost 5 bases, J lost 2 bases, and 9 bases lay in between. The CDR3 runs to 13 residues. Germline CDR1 and CDR2: SGHTA and FQGNSA. The CDR3 region is CASSRTRQETQYF. CDR3 DNA sequence: TGTGCCAGCAGCCGGACACGACAAGAGACCCAGTACTTC.

The rearrangement joins TRBV30 to TRBJ1-4; D perhaps matches TRBD1 (5 bases). Germline CDR1 is GTSNPN and CDR2 is SVGIG (reference sequence). The V end lost 0 bases, the J end lost 8 bases, and 16 bases lay between the germline ends. This CDR3 comprises 15 residues. The CDR3 spells CAWSVWGPLREKLFF. The CDR3, as DNA: TGTGCCTGGAGTGTCTGGGGCCCATTGCGGGAAAAACTGTTTTTT.

The V call is TRBV5-1, the J call TRBJ2-1; TRBD2 is a possible D gene (6 bases). With 0 bases removed from V and 8 bases from J, the gap between germline ends came to 9 bases. Germline CDR1 is SGHRS and CDR2 is YFSETQ. CDR3 length: 13 residues. For the CDR3, the DNA is TGCGCCAGCAGCTTGGCGGGGGAGGATGAGCAGTTCTTC. It codes for CASSLAGEDEQFF.

This chain connects TRBV7-9 to TRBJ2-3; tentatively, D is TRBD2 (5 bases). This CDR3 is built from 13 residues. The V and J ends lost 5 bases and 1 base respectively, with 7 bases between them. The germline V gene has CDR1 SEHNR and CDR2 FQNEAQ (reference sequence). This chain's CDR3 is CASSPRGTDTQYF. CDR3 DNA sequence: TGTGCCAGCAGCCCGCGGGGCACAGATACGCAGTATTTT. Variable domain in full (rest from reference TRBV7-9 and TRBJ2-3): DTGVSQNPRHKITKRGQNVTFRCDPISEHNRLYWYRQTLGQGPEFLTYFQNEAQLEKSRLLSDRFSAERPKGSFSTLEIQRTEQGDSAMYLCASSPRGTDTQYFGPGTRLTVL.

This sequence joins TRBV11-3 and TRBJ1-6; D ambiguous. V gave up 9 bases and J gave up 5 bases, with 14 bases separating them. Germline V gene data show CDR1 as SGHNT and CDR2 as YENEEA. The CDR3 is made up of 14 amino acids. This CDR3 reads CASFRDFDNSPLHF. In nucleotides, the CDR3 is TGTGCCAGTTTCCGGGATTTCGATAATTCACCCCTCCACTTT. Looking up the rest from reference TRBV11-3 and TRBJ1-6 gives the full variable domain: EAGVVQSPRYKIIEKKQPVAFWCNPISGHNTLYWYLQNLGQGPELLIRYENEEAVDDSQLPKDRFSAERLKGVDSTLKIQPAELGDSAVYLCASFRDFDNSPLHFGNGTRLTVT.

The V call is TRBV7-2, the J call TRBJ2-1, with 8 nucleotides matching TRBD2. Germline-derived CDR1 and CDR2 are SGHTA and FQGNSA. Losses at the gene ends were 2 bases for V and 8 bases for J; bases not matched to a gene: 11. The CDR3 has 16 amino acids. The CDR3 sequence: CASSLRSGGRFDEQFF. In nucleotides, the CDR3 is TGTGCCAGCAGCTTAAGGAGCGGCGGGAGGTTCGATGAGCAGTTCTTC.

CDR3 protein: CASSSQGRGDTQYF. The CDR3 DNA reads TGTGCCAGCAGCTCCCAGGGTAGGGGAGATACGCAGTATTTT. V usage is TRBV7-9 and J usage is TRBJ2-3; D may be TRBD1 (5 bases). V was pared by 4 bases and J by 5 bases, with 13 bases between. Germline values: CDR1 SEHNR, CDR2 FQNEAQ (reference sequence). CDR3 size: 14 residues.

This chain links TRBV4-3 with TRBJ2-3; 12 nucleotides line up with TRBD2. V trimming: 0 bases; J trimming: 8 bases; junction bases outside the gene matches: 15. This CDR3 contains 19 residues. The germline gives CDR1 LGHNA, CDR2 YSLEER. The CDR3 region is CASSQDQGTSGYGASTQYF. The CDR3 DNA reads as TGCGCCAGCAGCCAAGATCAGGGGACTAGCGGGTACGGGGCCAGTACGCAGTATTTT.

This clone was detected once. The J gene is TRBJ2-4, the V gene TRBV18, with TRBD2 matching over 7 bases. J lost 7 bases, V lost 4 bases, and 13 bases had no gene match. Germline loops: CDR1 KGHSH, CDR2 LQKENI. This CDR3 has 16 amino acids. The CDR3 sequence: CASSQPTAGDWNIQYF. The CDR3, as DNA: TGTGCCAGCTCACAGCCGACGGCGGGGGATTGGAACATTCAGTACTTC.

J is TRBJ1-2 and V is TRBV28; D is perhaps TRBD1 (6 bases). Germline loops: CDR1 MDHEN, CDR2 SYDVKM. V lost 8 bases to trimming and J lost 2 bases, with 24 bases between them. The CDR3 sequence is 17 residues long. CDR3 nucleotides: TGTGCCAGCGCCTCCGCCAGGGGTAGATCAGACAACTATGGCTACACCTTC. Protein sequence: CASASARGRSDNYGYTF.

This chain uses TRBV6-1 with TRBJ1-4, with 8 bases that match TRBD1. Germline trimming cut 1 base from V and 5 bases from J; bases unmatched to any gene: 3. The CDR3 loop spans 15 amino acids. Per germline, CDR1 MNHNS and CDR2 SASEGT. The CDR3 spells CASSEVTGANEKLFF. CDR3 bases: TGTGCCAGCAGTGAAGTGACAGGGGCAAATGAAAAACTGTTTTTT.

The chain couples TRBV4-3 to TRBJ1-5; 10 bases fit TRBD1. Germline CDR1 and CDR2: LGHNA and YSLEER. CDR3 length: 14 residues. Trimming at V came to 2 bases and at J to 7 bases, leaving 2 bases not matched to a gene. This CDR3 is CASSQRTGGQPQHF. As DNA, the CDR3 is TGCGCCAGCAGCCAAAGGACAGGGGGACAGCCCCAGCATTTT.

The chain carries TRBV27 and TRBJ1-2, with D tentatively TRBD1 (5 bases). V lost 2 bases to trimming and J lost 11 bases, with 18 bases between them. CDR1 and CDR2 (germline): MNHEY, SMNVEV (reference sequence). The length of the CDR3 is 14 residues. CDR3 coding DNA: TGTGCCAGCAGTTTAGACTGGCAGGGATTAGGTTACACCTTC. The encoded protein is CASSLDWQGLGYTF.

The rearrangement links TRBV11-2 to TRBJ2-3, with TRBD2 identical over 7 bases. The ends lost 4 bases at V and 4 bases at J; junction bases unmatched: 5. In germline, CDR1 is SGHAT, CDR2 FQNNGV. This CDR3 has 14 amino acids. The DNA for the CDR3 is TGTGCCAGCAGCTCGACCGCGGGAGCAGATACGCAGTATTTT. This encodes CASSSTAGADTQYF.

The J gene is TRBJ1-3, the V gene TRBV9, with TRBD1 as a possible D gene (5 bases). CDR1 and CDR2 from the germline V gene are SGDLS and YYNGEE. The CDR3 spans 16 residues. The V gene lost 4 bases and the J gene lost 0 bases, with 14 bases spanning the gap. In nucleotides, the CDR3 is TGTGCCAGCAGCACAGGTCCGAAACCCTCTGGAAACACCATATATTTT. This gives the protein CASSTGPKPSGNTIYF.

In its sample, this clone was seen a few times. The gene calls are TRBV6-6 and TRBJ2-1; possible D gene TRBD1, 6 bases. The germline V and J ends were trimmed by 6 bases and 4 bases, with 13 bases remaining between them. From germline, CDR1 is MNHNY and CDR2 SVGAGI (reference sequence). This CDR3 contains 14 residues. CDR3 region: CASSYKGQYNEQFF. CDR3 DNA sequence: TGTGCCAGCAGCTATAAAGGACAGTACAATGAGCAGTTCTTC.

This clone was recorded a few times. The chain recombines TRBV7-8 with TRBJ2-1, with 9 bases that match TRBD1. This CDR3 region has 13 residues. Germline loops: CDR1 SGHVS, CDR2 FQNEAQ. V was clipped by 4 bases and J by 9 bases; unmatched bases: 4. The CDR3 DNA reads TGTGCCAGCAGCTGGGACAGGGCAGGTGAGCAGTTCTTC. Its translation is CASSWDRAGEQFF.